Reported below is one T cell receptor (beta chain). Many counts were recorded for this clonotype. The antigen this receptor binds is unknown. The input lacks base qualities; no much larger clone sits a single base away. V has 6 bases trimmed and J has 5 bases trimmed; junction bases matching no gene number 10. The CDR3 starts with the cysteine, ends with the phenylalanine, and has 16 residues. Only CDR3 DNA remains: 48 bases, in frame from the first base. For CDR1 and CDR2, the germline V gene lists MDHEN and SYDVKM. The TCR beta CDR3 regions were amplified from the RNA transcripts. For the first round of RT-PCR on the TCR CDR3, the HTBI primer set was used together with the Qiagen OneStep RT-PCR kit. Libraries were constructed in a second round of multiplex PCR, after which size selection and purification were performed. Libraries were sequenced paired-end with 100 bp reads on an Illumina HiSeq2000. In the paper's pipeline: SOAPnuke was used to process the raw data, throwing out any read that contained adapters or uncalled bases, had a mean Phred below 15, or lacked an exact constant-primer or identifier match. COPE v1.2.5 was used to merge high-quality paired reads, and clonotypes were defined as unique nucleotide sequences. MiTCR v1.1 was used to align clonotypes to the IMGT TRBV, TRBD and TRBJ reference segments. The analysis was restricted to V-J combinations with a frequency above 0.0001, which together covered 99% to 99.2% of the repertoires. A TCS score was defined as the ratio between F50 (clonal expansion) and ExV (chaos), using BLOSUM62-based TCRdist between CDR3 peptides within each V-J. Welch's t-statistics and random forest reduced some 510 V-J features to roughly 13, which were used in a naive Bayes classifier (R e1071). TCRdb reran the public reads through fastp at Q25 and MiXCR, keeping productive beta chains. All rows with the same CDR3 protein become a single entry with the most common DNA and genes. These V and J calls rely on TCRdb rather than the paper's analysis. This sample lists around 350,000 distinct CDR3 sequences; 19% were detected once. Around 3.6% of the sample goes to the ten largest clones.

This sample was taken from a study of T cells in Graves' hyperthyroidism and ophthalmopathy (dated 2019 in TCRdb). With regard to the full study: Peripheral blood was sampled at the time of initial diagnosis, prior to any treatment. A discovery cohort of 95 to 100 patients, approximately 44 with Graves' ophthalmopathy and approximately 60 with stable Graves' hyperthyroidism, was used to find distinguishing TCR V-J signatures. An independent validation cohort of some 18 hyperthyroidism patients and roughly 16 patients who later progressed to ophthalmopathy tested prospective prediction of ophthalmopathy. The 75 to 100 discovery patients were divided at random into training and test sets in a 7:3 ratio. In about 6 Graves' hyperthyroidism patients, the study also compared T-cell repertoires from thyroid tissue with T-cell repertoires from blood. Once sampling was done, hyperthyroidism patients were given methimazole at a starting dose of 30 mg daily, whereas ophthalmopathy patients were given high-dose intravenous methylprednisolone. The paper reports TCR Vbeta CDR3 sequencing of about 140 peripheral blood samples: fewer than 50 ophthalmopathy, fewer than 80 hyperthyroidism and around 17 progressor patients.

Stable Graves' hyperthyroidism was defined as the absence of progression to ophthalmopathy over 18 months of follow-up. Hyperthyroidism patients were aged 18 to 65 years and newly diagnosed, with disease duration of less than 2 months. Any patient with an uncontrolled infection, another autoimmune disease, pregnancy or lactation was excluded. Clinical symptoms, serum thyroxine and TRAb, thyroid ultrasound, and orbital computed tomography formed the basis for the diagnoses. PBMCs were separated from under 12 ml of fresh peripheral blood using Ficoll-Paque density gradient centrifugation. Total RNA was extracted using Trizol reagent, and RNA quality was assessed on an Agilent 2100 Bioanalyzer. Overall study results and their limits: Most expanded thyroid clonotypes (frequency above 0.001) were also found in blood, which suggests that blood repertoires may mirror thyroid immune responses. During validation, the model predicted progression to ophthalmopathy a median of about 5.9 months ahead of onset, with just under 71% sensitivity and roughly 75% specificity. No statistical method was used to set the sample size in advance, and investigators knew the group allocation. A model built on a 13 V-J signature distinguished ophthalmopathy from stable hyperthyroidism, reaching about 88% sensitivity and around 81% specificity in cross-validation and 80%/75% in testing.

In this chain, TRBV28 is recombined with TRBJ2-5; a stretch of 12 junction bases matches TRBD1. The sample was blood. This TCR derives from a woman younger than 35 with Graves' hyperthyroidism. The nucleotide sequence reads TGTGCCAGCAGGCTACCCCGGGACAGGGGGCCGGAGACCCAGTACTTC. This is translated as CASRLPRDRGPETQYF.